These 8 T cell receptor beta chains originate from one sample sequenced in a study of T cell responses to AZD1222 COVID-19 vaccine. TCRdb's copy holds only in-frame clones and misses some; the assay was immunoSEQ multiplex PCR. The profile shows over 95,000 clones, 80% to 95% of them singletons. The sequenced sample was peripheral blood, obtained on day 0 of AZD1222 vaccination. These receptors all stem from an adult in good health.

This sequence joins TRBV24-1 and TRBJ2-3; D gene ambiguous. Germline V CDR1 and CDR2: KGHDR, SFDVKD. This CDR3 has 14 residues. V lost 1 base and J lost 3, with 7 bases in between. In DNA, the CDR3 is TGTGCCACCAGTGATTTCGGCTTTACAGATACGCAGTATTTT. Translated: CATSDFGFTDTQYF.

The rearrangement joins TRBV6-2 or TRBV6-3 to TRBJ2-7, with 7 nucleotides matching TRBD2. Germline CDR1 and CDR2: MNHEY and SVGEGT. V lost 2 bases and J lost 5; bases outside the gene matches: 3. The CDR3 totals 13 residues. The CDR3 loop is CASSYAGLNEQYF. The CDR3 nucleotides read TGTGCCAGCAGTTACGCGGGACTAAACGAGCAGTACTTC.

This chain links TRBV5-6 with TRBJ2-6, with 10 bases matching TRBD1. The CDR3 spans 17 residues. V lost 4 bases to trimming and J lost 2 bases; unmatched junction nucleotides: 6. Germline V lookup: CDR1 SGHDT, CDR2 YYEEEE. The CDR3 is CASSHRQGAPGANVLTF. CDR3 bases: TGTGCCAGCAGCCACCGACAGGGGGCCCCTGGGGCCAACGTCCTGACTTTC.

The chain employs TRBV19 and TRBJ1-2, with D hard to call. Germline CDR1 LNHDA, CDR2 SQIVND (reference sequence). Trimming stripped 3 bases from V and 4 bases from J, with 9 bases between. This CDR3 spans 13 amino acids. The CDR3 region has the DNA TGTGCCAGTAGTATGAAGGCAGCCTATGGCTACACCTTC. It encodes CASSMKAAYGYTF.

The CDR3 is CASSQVGGDTGELFF. In DNA form, the CDR3 reads TGCGCCAGCAGCCAAGTCGGCGGAGACACCGGGGAGCTGTTTTTT. This sequence joins TRBV4-3 and TRBJ2-2; no clear D. V was trimmed by 1 base and J by 3 bases, leaving 9 bases between them. From germline, CDR1 is LGHNA and CDR2 YSLEER. This CDR3 has 15 amino acids.

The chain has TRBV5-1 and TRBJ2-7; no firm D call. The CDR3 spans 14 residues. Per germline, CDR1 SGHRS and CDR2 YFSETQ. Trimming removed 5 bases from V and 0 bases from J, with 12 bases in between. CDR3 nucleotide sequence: TGCGCCAGCAGAGGGCAGCCTTCCTCCTACGAGCAGTACTTC. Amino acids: CASRGQPSSYEQYF. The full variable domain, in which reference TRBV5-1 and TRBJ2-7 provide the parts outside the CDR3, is KAGVTQTPRYLIKTRGQQVTLSCSPISGHRSVSWYQQTPGQGLQFLFEYFSETQRNKGNFPGRFSGRQFSNSRSEMNVSTLELGDSALYLCASRGQPSSYEQYFGPGTRLTVT.

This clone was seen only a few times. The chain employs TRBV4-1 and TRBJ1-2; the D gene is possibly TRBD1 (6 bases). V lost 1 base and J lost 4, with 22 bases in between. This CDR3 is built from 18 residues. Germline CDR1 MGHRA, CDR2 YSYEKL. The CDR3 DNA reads TGCGCCAGCAGCCAAGTGATCAGGGTAAGGGACACCACCTATGGCTACACCTTC. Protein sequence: CASSQVIRVRDTTYGYTF.

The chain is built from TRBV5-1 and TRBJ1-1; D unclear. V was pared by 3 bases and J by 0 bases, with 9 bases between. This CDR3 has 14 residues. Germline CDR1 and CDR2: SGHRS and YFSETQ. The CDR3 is CASSSSTMNTEAFF. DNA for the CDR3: TGCGCCAGCAGCTCCTCAACAATGAACACTGAAGCTTTCTTT.